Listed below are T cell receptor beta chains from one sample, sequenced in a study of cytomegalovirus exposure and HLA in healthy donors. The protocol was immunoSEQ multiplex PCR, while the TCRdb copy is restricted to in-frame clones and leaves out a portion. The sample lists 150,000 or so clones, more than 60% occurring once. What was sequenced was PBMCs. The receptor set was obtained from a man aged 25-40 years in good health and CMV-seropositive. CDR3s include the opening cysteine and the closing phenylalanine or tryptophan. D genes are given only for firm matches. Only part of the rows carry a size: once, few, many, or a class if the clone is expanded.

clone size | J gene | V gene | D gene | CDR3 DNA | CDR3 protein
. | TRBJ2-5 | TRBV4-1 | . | TGCGCCAGCAGCCTCCCGGGACAAGTACAAGAGACCCAGTACTTC | CASSLPGQVQETQYF
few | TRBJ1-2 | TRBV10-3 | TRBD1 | TGTGCCATCAGTGAAAAAGGACAGGGGTCCTATGGCTACACCTTC | CAISEKGQGSYGYTF
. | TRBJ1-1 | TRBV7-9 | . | TGTGCCAGCAGCTTAGCGTGGCAGAACACTGAAGCTTTCTTT | CASSLAWQNTEAFF
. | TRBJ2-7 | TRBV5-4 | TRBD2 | TGTGCCAGCAGCTCTTCGACTAGCGGAGCCTACGAGCAGTACTTC | CASSSSTSGAYEQYF
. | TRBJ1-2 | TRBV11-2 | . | TGTGCCAGCAGCTTAGGGCCCTTTCCTGTCCCTAACTATGGCTACACCTTC | CASSLGPFPVPNYGYTF
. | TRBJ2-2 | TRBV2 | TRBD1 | TGTGCCAGCAACCCGGGACAGGGCATCGGGGAGCTGTTTTTT | CASNPGQGIGELFF
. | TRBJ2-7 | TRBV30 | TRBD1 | TGTGCCTCTTCGGGACAGTTCGCCGAGCAGTACTTC | CASSGQFAEQYF
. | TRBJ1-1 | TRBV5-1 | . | TGCGCCAGCAGGAGGGCGAACGGTGACTTGGCGGCTGAAGCTTTCTTT | CASRRANGDLAAEAFF
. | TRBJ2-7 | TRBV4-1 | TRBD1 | TGCGCCAGCAGCCCCGGACAGGGGGCCTCCTACGAGCAGTACTTC | CASSPGQGASYEQYF
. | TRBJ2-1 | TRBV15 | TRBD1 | TGTGCCACCAGCAGGATTCTCGACAGGGAGCCCTACAATGAGCAGTTCTTC | CATSRILDREPYNEQFF
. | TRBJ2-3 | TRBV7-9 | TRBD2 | TGTGCCAGCAGCGAACTGGGACTAGCGGGCACAGATACGCAGTATTTT | CASSELGLAGTDTQYF
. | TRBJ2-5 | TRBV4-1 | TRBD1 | TGCGCCAGCAGCCATGCACCCCGGACAGGGGGCGCAGGCCAGTACTTC | CASSHAPRTGGAGQYF
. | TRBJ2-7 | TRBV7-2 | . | TGTGCCAGCAGCTTTACGGGTAGCTCCTACGAGCAGTACTTC | CASSFTGSSYEQYF
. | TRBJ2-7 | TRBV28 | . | TGTGCCAGCAGTTTAGGCGGGGCGGGTTTCTACGAGCAGTACTTC | CASSLGGAGFYEQYF
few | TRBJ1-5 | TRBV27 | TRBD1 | TGTGCCAGCAGTGGGGACAGGAGTCAGCCCCAGCATTTT | CASSGDRSQPQHF
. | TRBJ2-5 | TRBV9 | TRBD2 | TGTGCCAGCAGCGTATTAAGCGGGAGGTCTGGAGAGACCCAGTACTTC | CASSVLSGRSGETQYF
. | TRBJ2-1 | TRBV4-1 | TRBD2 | TGCGCCAGCAGCCGGGGAATCAGCGGGGGCTCCTACAATGAGCAGTTCTTC | CASSRGISGGSYNEQFF
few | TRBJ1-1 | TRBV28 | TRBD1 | TGTGCCAGCAGTCGCATCGGCCTCTCCGACAGGGGGCTTGAGCTGAACACTGAAGCTTTCTTT | CASSRIGLSDRGLELNTEAFF
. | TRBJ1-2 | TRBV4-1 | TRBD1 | TGCGCCAGCAGCCCGACAGGGAGCGGCTACACCTTC | CASSPTGSGYTF
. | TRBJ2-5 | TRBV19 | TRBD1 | TGTGCCAGTAGTCCTGGGGACAGTCGGCGAGAGACCCAGTACTTC | CASSPGDSRRETQYF
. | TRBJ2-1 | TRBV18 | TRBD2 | TGTGCCAGCTCAATCCGACTAGCAGGAGAGGAACAGTTCTTC | CASSIRLAGEEQFF
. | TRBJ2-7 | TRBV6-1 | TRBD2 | TGTGCCAGCAGGGGCGGGGGACTTGTCTACGAGCAGTACTTC | CASRGGGLVYEQYF
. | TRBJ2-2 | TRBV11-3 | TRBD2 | TGTGCCAGCAGCTTAAGGGAGGGCCCCGGGGAGCTGTTTTTT | CASSLREGPGELFF
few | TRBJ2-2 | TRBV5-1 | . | TGCGCCAGCCAGACAGGACAGAACACCGGGGAGCTGTTTTTT | CASQTGQNTGELFF
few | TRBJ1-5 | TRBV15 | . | TGTGCCACCAGCAGAGGTCCAGGGGCGGGCTCGACCCAGCATTTT | CATSRGPGAGSTQHF
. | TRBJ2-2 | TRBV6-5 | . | TGTGCCAGCAGTTACACCCCAGGGGCAACCGGGGAGCTGTTTTTT | CASSYTPGATGELFF
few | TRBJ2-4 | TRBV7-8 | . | TGTGCCAGCAGCCCAAGAGTTCCAACAGTCCAGTACTTC | CASSPRVPTVQYF